These T cell receptor beta chains were read from a single sample in a study of CD8+CD57+ T cells in acquired aplastic anemia. TCRdb processed the reads anew with MiXCR; each CDR3 protein has one entry. The sample lists around 250,000 distinct CDR3 sequences, 82% seen once, with about two fifths in the top ten. Sequencing was performed on sorted CD4+, CD8+, or CD8+CD57+ T cells (not recorded which) from PBMCs. The receptors stem from a human donor with aplastic anemia. CDR3s include the opening cysteine and the closing phenylalanine or tryptophan. Fields, in order: J gene, D gene, V gene, clone size, CDR3 protein, CDR3 DNA. The D gene is left open where the match is weak. Not all rows give a size; the values are once, few, many and, for expanded clones, a class.

j_gene: TRBJ1-2
d_gene: NA
v_gene: TRBV10-3
abundance: NA
CDR3aa: CATSDFGDGNGYTF
CDR3nt: TGTGCCACCAGTGATTTCGGGGATGGGAATGGCTACACCTTC

j_gene: TRBJ2-7
d_gene: TRBD1
v_gene: TRBV20-1
abundance: NA
CDR3aa: CSAVFPRDSPYEQYF
CDR3nt: TGCAGTGCCGTATTTCCTCGGGACAGTCCCTACGAGCAGTACTTC

j_gene: TRBJ2-3
d_gene: TRBD2
v_gene: TRBV9
abundance: NA
CDR3aa: CASSLRGLHNAQYF
CDR3nt: TGTGCCAGCAGCTTAAGGGGACTACACAATGCGCAGTATTTT

j_gene: TRBJ2-5
d_gene: NA
v_gene: TRBV7-9
abundance: many
CDR3aa: CASSLVPGELFFGYF
CDR3nt: NA

j_gene: TRBJ1-5
d_gene: NA
v_gene: TRBV5-4
abundance: NA
CDR3aa: CASSLDALGRQPQHF
CDR3nt: TGCGCCAGCAGCTTGGATGCCCTAGGACGTCAGCCCCAGCATTTT

j_gene: TRBJ2-3
d_gene: NA
v_gene: TRBV7-3
abundance: few
CDR3aa: CASSLDLARDTQYF
CDR3nt: TGTGCCAGCAGCTTAGATCTGGCACGCGATACGCAGTATTTT

j_gene: TRBJ1-2
d_gene: NA
v_gene: TRBV7-9
abundance: once
CDR3aa: CASSFRGAAAYGYTF
CDR3nt: TGTGCCAGCAGCTTCAGGGGCGCAGCCGCGTATGGCTACACCTTC

j_gene: TRBJ1-2
d_gene: NA
v_gene: TRBV9
abundance: NA
CDR3aa: CASSHGLAGGDTF
CDR3nt: TGTGCCAGCAGCCACGGCCTTGCAGGCGGCGACACCTTC

j_gene: TRBJ1-6
d_gene: NA
v_gene: TRBV9
abundance: once
CDR3aa: CASSLSSYNAPHNF
CDR3nt: TGTGCCAGCAGCTTGAGTTCCTATAATGCACCCCACAACTTT

j_gene: TRBJ1-1
d_gene: NA
v_gene: TRBV19
abundance: NA
CDR3aa: CASSTDLNTEAFF
CDR3nt: TGTGCCAGTAGCACGGACTTGAACACTGAAGCTTTCTTT

j_gene: TRBJ2-1
d_gene: TRBD2
v_gene: TRBV7-3
abundance: NA
CDR3aa: CASSYGGVQEQFF
CDR3nt: TGTGCCAGCAGCTACGGGGGGGTTCAAGAGCAGTTCTTC

j_gene: TRBJ2-1
d_gene: NA
v_gene: TRBV19
abundance: NA
CDR3aa: CASSTMGIGGEYNEQF
CDR3nt: TGTGCCAGTAGTACTATGGGTATAGGGGGGGAATACAATGAGCAGTTC

j_gene: TRBJ1-2
d_gene: NA
v_gene: TRBV7-8
abundance: NA
CDR3aa: CASGLARGPDTQNF
CDR3nt: TGTGCCAGCGGCTTAGCGCGAGGTCCCGATACGCAGAATTTC

j_gene: TRBJ2-7
d_gene: NA
v_gene: TRBV7-3
abundance: NA
CDR3aa: CASSFPGLAYAQYF
CDR3nt: TGTGCCAGCAGCTTCCCGGGCCTTGCCTATGCGCAGTATTTC

j_gene: TRBJ2-3
d_gene: NA
v_gene: TRBV7-2
abundance: NA
CDR3aa: CASSLAGGPPTQYF
CDR3nt: TGTGCCAGCAGCTTAGCGGGTGGTCCACCTACGCAGTATTTT

j_gene: TRBJ2-5
d_gene: TRBD2
v_gene: TRBV5-1
abundance: NA
CDR3aa: CASTGSGGTEETQYF
CDR3nt: TGCGCCAGCACGGGTAGCGGGGGGACGGAAGAGACCCAGTACTTC

j_gene: TRBJ2-3
d_gene: NA
v_gene: TRBV7-8
abundance: NA
CDR3aa: CASSLAPDRTTHSF
CDR3nt: TGTGCCAGCAGCTTAGCTCCAGACCGCACTACCCATTCCTTT

j_gene: TRBJ1-2
d_gene: NA
v_gene: TRBV11-3
abundance: many
CDR3aa: CASSLDLTGDYGYTF
CDR3nt: TGTGCCAGCAGCTTAGATCTGACAGGCGACTATGGCTACACCTTC

j_gene: TRBJ2-3
d_gene: NA
v_gene: TRBV7-9
abundance: NA
CDR3aa: CASSVARRGRDTQYF
CDR3nt: TGTGCCAGCAGCGTAGCCCGAAGAGGCAGGGATACGCAGTATTTT

j_gene: TRBJ2-3
d_gene: NA
v_gene: TRBV11-1
abundance: NA
CDR3aa: CASSHCDSEDTEYF
CDR3nt: TGTGCCAGCAGCCATTGTGACAGTGAGGATACGGAGTATTTT

j_gene: TRBJ1-5
d_gene: NA
v_gene: TRBV20-1
abundance: NA
CDR3aa: CSVNGGERNADTQHF
CDR3nt: TGCAGCGTCAACGGGGGGGAGAGGAACGCAGATACGCAGCATTTT

j_gene: TRBJ2-3
d_gene: TRBD1
v_gene: TRBV15
abundance: NA
CDR3aa: CATSSRTGEDTQYF
CDR3nt: TGTGCCACCAGCAGCCGGACAGGGGAAGATACGCAGTATTTT

j_gene: TRBJ2-2
d_gene: TRBD2
v_gene: TRBV11-2
abundance: NA
CDR3aa: CASSFGGGALFF
CDR3nt: TGTGCCAGCAGCTTCGGCGGGGGGGCGCTGTTTTTT

j_gene: TRBJ2-3
d_gene: NA
v_gene: TRBV15
abundance: NA
CDR3aa: CASSVAGGPDAQYF
CDR3nt: TGTGCCAGCAGCGTCGCGGGCGGTCCCGATGCGCAGTATTTT

j_gene: TRBJ1-1
d_gene: NA
v_gene: TRBV4-3
abundance: few
CDR3aa: CASSHRTATEAFF
CDR3nt: TGCGCCAGCAGCCACCGGACAGCGACTGAAGCTTTCTTT

j_gene: TRBJ2-5
d_gene: NA
v_gene: TRBV2
abundance: NA
CDR3aa: CAYDVASYHETQYF
CDR3nt: TGTGCCTACGATGTAGCGTCGTACCACGAGACCCAGTACTTC

j_gene: TRBJ2-5
d_gene: NA
v_gene: TRBV10-3
abundance: NA
CDR3aa: CAISDARPNQETQHF
CDR3nt: TGTGCCATCAGTGACGCACGCCCTAACCAAGAGACCCAGCACTTC

j_gene: TRBJ1-2
d_gene: NA
v_gene: TRBV19
abundance: NA
CDR3aa: CASSTADPSGYGYTF
CDR3nt: TGTGCCAGTAGTACCGCAGATCCCAGCGGCTATGGCTACACCTTC

j_gene: TRBJ2-5
d_gene: NA
v_gene: TRBV7-9
abundance: NA
CDR3aa: CASRMDVYEQFSGYF
CDR3nt: TGTGCCAGCAGAATGGACGTCTATGAGCAGTTCTCCGGGTACTTC

j_gene: TRBJ2-7
d_gene: TRBD1
v_gene: TRBV20-1
abundance: NA
CDR3aa: CSAIPGQGYEQYF
CDR3nt: TGCAGTGCTATTCCGGGACAGGGGTACGAGCAGTACTTC

j_gene: TRBJ2-7
d_gene: NA
v_gene: TRBV6-5
abundance: NA
CDR3aa: CASSYPQGGEQYF
CDR3nt: TGTGCCAGCAGTTACCCACAGGGTGGGGAGCAGTACTTC

j_gene: TRBJ1-5
d_gene: NA
v_gene: TRBV7-9
abundance: NA
CDR3aa: CASSYSTRREQYLHF
CDR3nt: TGTGCCAGCAGTTACTCGACACGACGCGAGCAGTACCTCCATTTT

j_gene: TRBJ2-1
d_gene: TRBD2
v_gene: TRBV19
abundance: NA
CDR3aa: CASSVGRQGGSEDQFF
CDR3nt: TGTGCCAGCAGCGTAGGCAGGCAGGGAGGGAGCGAGGACCAGTTCTTC

j_gene: TRBJ2-7
d_gene: NA
v_gene: TRBV7-8
abundance: NA
CDR3aa: CASSLAEGPDTQQYF
CDR3nt: TGTGCCAGCAGCTTAGCGGAGGGTCCCGATACGCAGCAGTACTTC

j_gene: TRBJ2-1
d_gene: TRBD1
v_gene: TRBV19
abundance: NA
CDR3aa: CASSTQHRGLRNEQFF
CDR3nt: TGTGCCAGTAGTACCCAACACAGGGGTTTAAGGAATGAGCAGTTCTTC

j_gene: TRBJ2-3
d_gene: NA
v_gene: TRBV9
abundance: few
CDR3aa: CASSVGSDTQYSEYF
CDR3nt: TGTGCCAGCAGCGTGGGGTCAGATACGCAGTATTCTGAGTATTTT

j_gene: TRBJ2-3
d_gene: TRBD2
v_gene: TRBV7-9
abundance: NA
CDR3aa: CASSLASGAAYKYF
CDR3nt: TGTGCCAGCAGCTTAGCTAGCGGGGCCGCGTACAAGTATTTT

j_gene: TRBJ2-7
d_gene: TRBD2
v_gene: TRBV25-1
abundance: NA
CDR3aa: CTSTSVVTDEQYF
CDR3nt: TGTACTAGCACTAGCGTAGTGACAGACGAGCAGTACTTC

j_gene: TRBJ1-4
d_gene: NA
v_gene: TRBV20-1
abundance: NA
CDR3aa: CSASSWGRGNEKLFF
CDR3nt: NA

j_gene: TRBJ1-6
d_gene: TRBD1
v_gene: TRBV11-3
abundance: NA
CDR3aa: CASSLWLGTGNYNSPLHF
CDR3nt: TGTGCCAGCAGCTTATGGCTCGGGACAGGGAACTATAATTCACCCCTCCACTTT

j_gene: TRBJ2-7
d_gene: NA
v_gene: TRBV2
abundance: NA
CDR3aa: CASGDGGSDEQYF
CDR3nt: TGTGCCAGCGGGGACGGGGGCAGCGATGAGCAGTACTTC

j_gene: TRBJ1-6
d_gene: NA
v_gene: TRBV9
abundance: once
CDR3aa: CASSLERSGGNDPLHF
CDR3nt: TGTGCCAGCAGCTTGGAGAGAAGCGGGGGGAATGATCCCCTCCACTTT

j_gene: TRBJ2-5
d_gene: NA
v_gene: TRBV24-1
abundance: NA
CDR3aa: CATSDLETQYF
CDR3nt: TGTGCCACCAGTGATTTGGAGACCCAGTACTTC

j_gene: TRBJ1-5
d_gene: NA
v_gene: TRBV6-1
abundance: once
CDR3aa: CASSAHSNQPQHF
CDR3nt: TGTGCCAGCAGTGCCCATAGCAATCAGCCCCAGCATTTT

j_gene: TRBJ1-2
d_gene: NA
v_gene: TRBV7-9
abundance: NA
CDR3aa: CASSLASIGGANYGYTF
CDR3nt: TGTGCCAGCAGCTTAGCCTCCATCGGGGGGGCCAACTATGGCTACACCTTC

j_gene: TRBJ2-3
d_gene: TRBD2
v_gene: TRBV2
abundance: NA
CDR3aa: CASRIAGGTDKQYF
CDR3nt: TGTGCCAGCAGGATAGCGGGAGGTACCGATAAGCAGTATTTT

j_gene: TRBJ1-2
d_gene: NA
v_gene: TRBV9
abundance: NA
CDR3aa: CASSPGPGDYGYTF
CDR3nt: TGTGCCAGCAGCCCGGGACCGGGAGACTATGGCTACACCTTC

j_gene: TRBJ2-3
d_gene: NA
v_gene: TRBV7-3
abundance: NA
CDR3aa: CASSLAGSGNTEAF
CDR3nt: TGTGCCAGCAGCTTAGCGGGGAGTGGGAACACTGAAGCTTTT

j_gene: TRBJ1-2
d_gene: TRBD1
v_gene: TRBV7-9
abundance: NA
CDR3aa: CASSQGTEGGRGYTF
CDR3nt: TGTGCCAGCAGCCAAGGGACAGAAGGCGGCCGGGGCTACACCTTC

j_gene: TRBJ2-5
d_gene: NA
v_gene: TRBV7-9
abundance: NA
CDR3aa: CATSTGSRLETEYF
CDR3nt: TGTGCCACCAGCACGGGCTCGAGGCTAGAGACCGAGTACTTC